The 18 T cell receptor beta chains listed next were all sequenced from one sample in a study of long-term antiretroviral therapy in people with HIV. The assay, immunoSEQ v3.0, was run at survey level. Repertoires were generated with immunoSEQ multiplex PCR, while TCRdb's copy carries only in-frame clones and drops some. Found here are approximately 30,000 clones, about four fifths of them singletons; the top ten hold under 8%. Source: unsorted PBMCs, taken 0.4 years after starting antiretroviral therapy. Source of these receptors: a man younger than 30 with HIV.

This clone came up a few times. The chain uses TRBV6-5 and TRBJ1-1; no definite D call. CDR3 length: 11 residues. The V and J ends lost 4 bases and 1 base respectively, with 1 base between them. Per germline, CDR1 MNHEY and CDR2 SVGAGI. In DNA, the CDR3 is TGTGCCAGCAGTTCGAACACTGAAGCTTTCTTT. Amino acid sequence: CASSSNTEAFF.

This chain uses TRBV19 with TRBJ2-7; 7 nucleotides match TRBD2. V trimming: 3 bases; J trimming: 1 base; junction bases outside the gene matches: 12. The length of the CDR3 is 17 residues. Per the germline V gene, CDR1 is LNHDA and CDR2 is SQIVND (reference sequence). The CDR3: CASSIRDYHPSSYEQYF. CDR3 DNA sequence: TGTGCCAGTAGTATCCGGGACTACCATCCATCATCCTACGAGCAGTACTTC.

The chain carries TRBV27 and TRBJ2-1; D possibly corresponds to TRBD2 (5 bases). V was shortened by 6 bases and J by 10 bases, with 13 bases between the two germline ends. Germline V gene data show CDR1 as MNHEY and CDR2 as SMNVEV (reference sequence). This CDR3 comprises 12 residues. The CDR3 nucleotides are TGTGCCAGCAGCCCGAGCGGCCCGGAGCAGTTCTTC. The encoded protein is CASSPSGPEQFF.

In this sample, this clone turned up once. The chain carries TRBV11-2 and TRBJ2-7; 11 bases are shared with TRBD2. V dropped 4 bases and J dropped 4; count of bases not matched to a gene: 12. Germline V gene lookup returns CDR1 SGHAT and CDR2 FQNNGV. The CDR3 totals 17 residues. CDR3 protein: CASSSPRIAGGAYEQYF. The CDR3 DNA follows: TGTGCCAGCAGCTCGCCTCGTATAGCGGGGGGGGCTTACGAGCAGTACTTC.

The J gene is TRBJ1-5, the V gene TRBV7-9; possible D gene TRBD1, 5 bases. The germline V gene encodes CDR1 SEHNR and CDR2 FQNEAQ (reference sequence). The length of the CDR3 is 16 residues. V was shortened by 8 bases and J by 3 bases, with 20 bases between the two germline ends. CDR3 in amino acids: CASSTEGAGYNQPQHF. CDR3 sequence (DNA): TGTGCCAGCTCTACCGAAGGGGCCGGTTACAATCAGCCCCAGCATTTT. The full variable domain, with the rest looked up from reference TRBV7-9 and TRBJ1-5, is DTGVSQNPRHKITKRGQNVTFRCDPISEHNRLYWYRQTLGQGPEFLTYFQNEAQLEKSRLLSDRFSAERPKGSFSTLEIQRTEQGDSAMYLCASSTEGAGYNQPQHFGDGTRLSIL.

The chain recombines TRBV6-5 with TRBJ2-1; D ambiguous. Between the trimmed V and J ends, which lost 0 bases and 8 bases, there was a span of 11 bases. Germline CDR1 MNHEY, CDR2 SVGAGI. The length of the CDR3 is 14 residues. In nucleotides, the CDR3 is TGTGCCAGCAGTTACTCTACTGCAGGCGATGAGCAGTTCTTC. This sequence encodes CASSYSTAGDEQFF.

This chain connects TRBV2 to TRBJ2-3, with TRBD1 matching over 7 bases. CDR3 length: 15 amino acids. V trimming: 3 bases; J trimming: 1 base; junction bases outside the gene matches: 4. Germline values: CDR1 SNHLY, CDR2 FYNNEI. The CDR3 DNA reads TGTGCCAGCAGTGAGGGGGACAGCGGCACAGATACGCAGTATTTT. Amino acid sequence: CASSEGDSGTDTQYF.

The V and J genes are TRBV4-1 and TRBJ2-7; D might be TRBD1 (6 bases). V dropped 3 bases and J dropped 1 base, with 13 bases sitting between them. The CDR3 contains 15 residues. Germline loops: CDR1 MGHRA, CDR2 YSYEKL. CDR3 nucleotides: TGCGCCAGCAGCCAGATACAGGGTCCTTCCTACGAGCAGTACTTC. Amino acids: CASSQIQGPSYEQYF.

This clone was seen a few times. The chain has TRBV2 and TRBJ2-6, with unresolved D. Germline CDR1 and CDR2: SNHLY and FYNNEI. There are 18 residues in the CDR3. The V end was cut by 3 bases, the J end by 0 bases, with 15 bases between. The CDR3 reads CASSDRQGLPSGANVLTF. The CDR3 DNA sequence: TGTGCCAGCAGTGATAGGCAAGGGCTCCCCTCTGGGGCCAACGTCCTGACTTTC.

V gene TRBV27 combines with J gene TRBJ2-1; D possibly matches TRBD1 or TRBD2 (6 bases each). Germline CDR1 is MNHEY and CDR2 is SMNVEV (reference sequence). The CDR3 runs 15 residues. The ends were cut back, 5 bases at V and 4 bases at J, with 15 bases in the middle. The DNA for the CDR3 is TGTGCCAGCAGTCCCCCGAGGGGGGCATACAATGAGCAGTTCTTC. This encodes CASSPPRGAYNEQFF.

This chain uses TRBV9 with TRBJ1-1; D uncertain. V was pared by 1 base and J by 2 bases, with 6 bases between. This CDR3 is 13 amino acids long. CDR1 is SGDLS and CDR2 is YYNGEE in the germline V gene. In DNA, the CDR3 is TGTGCCAGCAGCGTACGGACCAACACTGAAGCTTTCTTT. This codes for CASSVRTNTEAFF.

This clone came up a few times. Other DNA sequences of this sample code for an identical CDR3. The chain recombines TRBV11-2 with TRBJ2-7; D possibly corresponds to TRBD1 (6 bases). Trimming stripped 3 bases from V and 5 bases from J, with 8 bases between. The CDR3 extends over 12 amino acids. Germline V gene data show CDR1 as SGHAT and CDR2 as FQNNGV. The CDR3 sequence: CASSFNRDEQYF. In nucleotides, the CDR3 is TGTGCCAGCAGCTTCAACAGGGACGAGCAGTACTTC.

The chain uses TRBV7-3 and TRBJ2-1; D not resolved. The CDR3 runs to 15 residues. The V end lost 5 bases, the J end lost 0 bases, and 11 bases lay between the germline ends. CDR1 is SGHTA, CDR2 FQGTGA, per germline. CDR3 residues: CASSLGWGSYNEQFF. The DNA of the CDR3 is TGTGCCAGCAGCCTCGGTTGGGGCTCCTACAATGAGCAGTTCTTC.

This rearrangement joins TRBV28 to TRBJ2-7, with D unresolved. The CDR3 loop spans 15 amino acids. Trimming pared 6 bases from V and 2 bases from J, leaving 17 bases between. CDR1 and CDR2 from the germline V gene are MDHEN and SYDVKM. CDR3 sequence reads: CASSFFFSETYEQYF. The CDR3 bases are TGTGCCAGCAGCTTTTTCTTCAGTGAAACCTACGAGCAGTACTTC.

V gene TRBV28 combines with J gene TRBJ2-7, with D tentatively TRBD2 (5 bases). V was clipped by 7 bases and J by 5 bases, with 15 bases between them. Germline V lookup: CDR1 MDHEN, CDR2 SYDVKM. The CDR3 spans 13 residues. CDR3 sequence (DNA): TGTGCCAGCAAACTAGGTGAAGACCACGAGCAGTACTTC. Translating gives CASKLGEDHEQYF.

This CDR3 reads CASSSRGYYGYTF. Here the CDR3 DNA reads TGTGCCAGCAGTAGTAGGGGCTACTATGGCTACACCTTC. The chain has TRBV6-5 and TRBJ1-2; D might be TRBD1 (5 bases). The CDR3 covers 13 residues. Trimming pared 5 bases from V and 3 bases from J, leaving 10 bases between. CDR1 MNHEY and CDR2 SVGAGI come from the germline V gene.

The chain couples TRBV7-9 to TRBJ1-2; 12 positions match TRBD1. V shed 5 bases and J 7 bases; nucleotides not matched to a gene: 14. The CDR3 has 17 amino acids. The germline CDR1 and CDR2 sequences are SEHNR and FQNEAQ (reference sequence). The DNA of the CDR3 is TGTGCCAGCAGCCCTTCTCCTTTCCGGGACAGGGGGCTTGGCTACACCTTC. Protein product: CASSPSPFRDRGLGYTF. Combining the CDR3 with reference TRBV7-9 and TRBJ1-2 gives the whole variable domain DTGVSQNPRHKITKRGQNVTFRCDPISEHNRLYWYRQTLGQGPEFLTYFQNEAQLEKSRLLSDRFSAERPKGSFSTLEIQRTEQGDSAMYLCASSPSPFRDRGLGYTFGSGTRLTVV.

The chain carries TRBV13 and TRBJ1-5; 10 nucleotides agree with TRBD1. J gave up 0 bases and V 2 bases, and 13 bases lay outside the gene matches. CDR1 is PRHDT and CDR2 is FYEKMQ in the germline V gene (reference sequence). The CDR3 is 20 amino acids. The CDR3 nucleotides read TGTGCCAGCAGCTTAACGCCGGGACAGGGGCTTTCATATAGCAATCAGCCCCAGCATTTT. The encoded protein is CASSLTPGQGLSYSNQPQHF.